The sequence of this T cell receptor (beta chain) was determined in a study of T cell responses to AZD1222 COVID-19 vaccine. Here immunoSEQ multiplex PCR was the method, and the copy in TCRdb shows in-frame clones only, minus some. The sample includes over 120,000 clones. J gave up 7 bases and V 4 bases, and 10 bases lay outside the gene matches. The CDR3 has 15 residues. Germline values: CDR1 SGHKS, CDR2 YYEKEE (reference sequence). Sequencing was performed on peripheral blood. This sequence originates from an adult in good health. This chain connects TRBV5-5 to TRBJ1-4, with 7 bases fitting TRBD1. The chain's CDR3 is CASSPPGQSSEKLFF. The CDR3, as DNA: TGTGCCAGCAGCCCCCCGGGACAGAGTTCTGAAAAACTGTTTTTT.